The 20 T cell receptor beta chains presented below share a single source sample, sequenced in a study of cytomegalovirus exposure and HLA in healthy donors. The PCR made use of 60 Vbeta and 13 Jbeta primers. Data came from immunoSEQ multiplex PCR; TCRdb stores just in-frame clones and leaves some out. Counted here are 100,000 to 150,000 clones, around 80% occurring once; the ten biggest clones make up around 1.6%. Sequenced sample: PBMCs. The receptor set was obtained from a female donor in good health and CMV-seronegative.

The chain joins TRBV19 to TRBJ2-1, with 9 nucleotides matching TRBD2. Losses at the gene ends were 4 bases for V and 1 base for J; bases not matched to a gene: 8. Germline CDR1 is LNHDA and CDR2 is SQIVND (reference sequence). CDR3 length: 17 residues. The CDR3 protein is CASSTRLLAGSYNEQFF. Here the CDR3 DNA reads TGTGCCAGTAGTACCCGACTCCTAGCGGGATCCTACAATGAGCAGTTCTTC.

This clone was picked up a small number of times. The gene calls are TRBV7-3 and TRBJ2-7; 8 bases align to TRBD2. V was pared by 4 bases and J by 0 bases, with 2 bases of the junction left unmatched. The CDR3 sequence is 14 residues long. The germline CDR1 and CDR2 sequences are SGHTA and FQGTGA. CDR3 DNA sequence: TGTGCCAGCAGCTCGGCGGGAGGCTCCTACGAGCAGTACTTC. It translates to CASSSAGGSYEQYF.

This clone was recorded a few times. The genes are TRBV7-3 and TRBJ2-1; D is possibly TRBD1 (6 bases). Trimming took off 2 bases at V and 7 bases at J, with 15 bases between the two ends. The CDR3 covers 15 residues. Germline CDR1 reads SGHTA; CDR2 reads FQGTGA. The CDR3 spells CASSLRGRGVNEQFF. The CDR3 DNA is TGTGCCAGCAGCTTACGGGGCAGGGGTGTGAATGAGCAGTTCTTC.

The DNA for the CDR3 is TGTGCCAGCAGAGCCGGGACAGCCACTGAAGCTTTCTTT. The encoded protein is CASRAGTATEAFF. The V gene is TRBV2, the J gene TRBJ1-1, with 7 bases fitting TRBD1. The CDR3 consists of 13 residues. V trimming: 6 bases; J trimming: 4 bases; junction bases outside the gene matches: 5. Germline loops: CDR1 SNHLY, CDR2 FYNNEI.

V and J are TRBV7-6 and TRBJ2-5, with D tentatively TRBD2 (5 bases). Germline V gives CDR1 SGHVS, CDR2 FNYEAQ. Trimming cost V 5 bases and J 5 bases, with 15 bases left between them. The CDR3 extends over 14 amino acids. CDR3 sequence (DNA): TGTGCCAGCAGCCCTCAGTCGCGAGGGGAGACCCAGTACTTC. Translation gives CASSPQSRGETQYF.

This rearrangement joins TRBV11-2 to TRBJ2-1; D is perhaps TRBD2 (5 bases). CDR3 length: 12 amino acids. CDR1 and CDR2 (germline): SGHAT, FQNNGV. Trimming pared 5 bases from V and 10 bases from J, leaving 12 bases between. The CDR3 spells CASSLGLGEQFF. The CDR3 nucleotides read TGTGCCAGCAGCCTCGGACTGGGCGAGCAGTTCTTC.

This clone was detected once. The CDR3 is CASSLRNEQYF. As DNA, the CDR3 is TGTGCCAGCAGTTTGAGGAACGAGCAGTACTTC. The V call is TRBV28, the J call TRBJ2-7; no clear D gene. Germline V CDR1 and CDR2: MDHEN, SYDVKM. The ends were cut back, 3 bases at V and 5 bases at J, with 5 bases in the middle. This CDR3 spans 11 amino acids. Variable domain in full (rest from reference TRBV28 and TRBJ2-7): DVKVTQSSRYLVKRTGEKVFLECVQDMDHENMFWYRQDPGLGLRLIYFSYDVKMKEKGDIPEGYSVSREKKERFSLILESASTNQTSMYLCASSLRNEQYFGPGTRLTVT.

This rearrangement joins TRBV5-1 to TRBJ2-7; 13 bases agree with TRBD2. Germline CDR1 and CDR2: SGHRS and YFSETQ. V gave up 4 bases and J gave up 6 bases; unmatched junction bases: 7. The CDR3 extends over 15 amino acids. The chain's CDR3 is CASSPTSGRSGEQYF. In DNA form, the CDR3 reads TGCGCCAGCAGCCCGACTAGCGGGAGGAGCGGCGAGCAGTACTTC.

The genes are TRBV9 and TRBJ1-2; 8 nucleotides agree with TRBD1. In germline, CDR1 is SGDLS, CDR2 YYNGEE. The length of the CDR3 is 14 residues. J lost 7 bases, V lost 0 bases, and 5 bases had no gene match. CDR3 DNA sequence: TGTGCCAGCAGCGTAGCCCAGGGGGCATTTGGCTACACCTTC. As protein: CASSVAQGAFGYTF. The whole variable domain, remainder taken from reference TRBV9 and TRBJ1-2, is DSGVTQTPKHLITATGQRVTLRCSPRSGDLSVYWYQQSLDQGLQFLIQYYNGEERAKGNILERFSAQQFPDLHSELNLSSLELGDSALYFCASSVAQGAFGYTFGSGTRLTVV.

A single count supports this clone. CDR3 in DNA: TGTGCCATCAGTTATAGCGGGAGAACGAACACCGGGGAGCTGTTTTTT. Residues: CAISYSGRTNTGELFF. This chain connects TRBV10-3 to TRBJ2-2; 9 bases are shared with TRBD2. The CDR3 sequence is 16 residues long. Germline CDR1 ENHRY, CDR2 SYGVKD. Trimming took 5 bases from V and 0 from J; bases not matched to a gene: 4.

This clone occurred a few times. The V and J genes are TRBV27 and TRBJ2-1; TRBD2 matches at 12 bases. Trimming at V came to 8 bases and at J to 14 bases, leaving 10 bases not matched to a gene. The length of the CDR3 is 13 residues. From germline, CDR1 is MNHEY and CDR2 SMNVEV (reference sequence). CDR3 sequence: CASASGRARMEFF. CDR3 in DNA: TGTGCCAGCGCTAGCGGGAGGGCCCGGATGGAGTTCTTC.

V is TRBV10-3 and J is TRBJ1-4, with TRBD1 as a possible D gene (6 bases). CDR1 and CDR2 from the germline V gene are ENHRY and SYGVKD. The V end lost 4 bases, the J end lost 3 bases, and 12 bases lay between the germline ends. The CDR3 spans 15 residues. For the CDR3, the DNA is TGTGCCATCAGTGGTACCGGGACACCTAATGAAAAACTGTTTTTT. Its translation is CAISGTGTPNEKLFF.

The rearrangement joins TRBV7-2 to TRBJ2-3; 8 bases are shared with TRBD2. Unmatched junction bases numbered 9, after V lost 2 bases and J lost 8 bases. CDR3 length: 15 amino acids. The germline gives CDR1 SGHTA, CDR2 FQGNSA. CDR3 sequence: CASSLRPLLAATQYF. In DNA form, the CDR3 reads TGTGCCAGCAGCTTACGCCCATTACTAGCGGCTACGCAGTATTTT.

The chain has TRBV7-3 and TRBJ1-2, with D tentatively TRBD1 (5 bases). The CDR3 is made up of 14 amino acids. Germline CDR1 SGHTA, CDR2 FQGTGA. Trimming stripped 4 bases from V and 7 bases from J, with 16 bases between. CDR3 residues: CASSYGGDPSGYTF. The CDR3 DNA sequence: TGTGCCAGCAGCTACGGGGGGGACCCCAGTGGCTACACCTTC.

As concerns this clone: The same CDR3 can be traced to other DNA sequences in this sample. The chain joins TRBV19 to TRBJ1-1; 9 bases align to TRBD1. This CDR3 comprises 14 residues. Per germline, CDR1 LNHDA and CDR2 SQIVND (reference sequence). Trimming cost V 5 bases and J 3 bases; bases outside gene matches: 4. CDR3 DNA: TGTGCCAGTAGTTCCCGGACAGGGGACACTGAAGCTTTCTTT. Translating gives CASSSRTGDTEAFF.

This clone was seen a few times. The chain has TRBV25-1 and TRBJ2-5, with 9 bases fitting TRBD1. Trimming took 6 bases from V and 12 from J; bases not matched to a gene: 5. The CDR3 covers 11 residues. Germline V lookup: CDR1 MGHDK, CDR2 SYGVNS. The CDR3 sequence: CASSTRDREYF. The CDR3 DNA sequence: TGTGCCAGCAGCACCCGGGACAGGGAGTACTTC.

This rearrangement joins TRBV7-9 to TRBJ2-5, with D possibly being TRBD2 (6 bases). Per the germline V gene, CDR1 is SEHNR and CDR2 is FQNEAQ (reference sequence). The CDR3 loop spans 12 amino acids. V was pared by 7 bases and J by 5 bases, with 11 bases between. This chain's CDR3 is CASMRDWETQYF. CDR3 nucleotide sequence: TGTGCCAGCATGCGGGATTGGGAGACCCAGTACTTC.

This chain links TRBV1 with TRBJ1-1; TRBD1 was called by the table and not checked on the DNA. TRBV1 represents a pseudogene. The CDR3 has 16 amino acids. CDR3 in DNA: TGCACCAGCAGCCAAGAATCCCATGACAGGAACACTGAAGCTTTCTTT. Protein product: CTSSQESHDRNTEAFF.

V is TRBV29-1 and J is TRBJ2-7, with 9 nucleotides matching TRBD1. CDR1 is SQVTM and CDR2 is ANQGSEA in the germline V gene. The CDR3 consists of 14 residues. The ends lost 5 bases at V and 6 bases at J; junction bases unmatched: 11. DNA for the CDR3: TGCAGCGTTTTTTATGGGACAGGGAGGTCCGAGCAGTACTTC. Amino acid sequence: CSVFYGTGRSEQYF.

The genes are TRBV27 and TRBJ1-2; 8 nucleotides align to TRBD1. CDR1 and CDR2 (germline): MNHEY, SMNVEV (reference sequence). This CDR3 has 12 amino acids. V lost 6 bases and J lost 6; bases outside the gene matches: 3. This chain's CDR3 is CASSRTGNGYTF. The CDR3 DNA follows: TGTGCCAGCAGCCGGACAGGGAATGGCTACACCTTC.